These T cell receptor beta chains were read from a single sample in a study of T cell changes during pregnancy in multiple sclerosis. Sequencing was performed with immunoSEQ multiplex PCR; in TCRdb, only in-frame clones are kept and a portion is missing. The sample includes 40,000 or so clones, 90% to 95% of them seen just once. This material consisted of CD8+ T cells from peripheral blood mononuclear cells, taken in the second trimester of pregnancy. The receptor source for this set is a female donor with multiple sclerosis, enrolled in a pregnancy study. Each CDR3 is given with its conserved first and last residue.

j_call: TRBJ1-2; v_call: TRBV5-6; cdr3_aa: CASSLAVGTGSWKDGYTF
j_call: TRBJ1-1; v_call: TRBV2; cdr3_aa: CASSEAAGVDTEAFF
j_call: TRBJ2-6; v_call: TRBV7-9; cdr3_aa: CASSLAGANVLTF
j_call: TRBJ2-1; v_call: TRBV9; cdr3_aa: CASSVEGVGYNEQFF
j_call: TRBJ2-1; v_call: TRBV7-2; cdr3_aa: CASRSPDRGGNEQFF
j_call: TRBJ1-2; v_call: TRBV2; cdr3_aa: CASKEGGDGYTF
j_call: TRBJ2-7; v_call: TRBV6-1; cdr3_aa: CASLGEAASSYEQYF
j_call: TRBJ2-5; v_call: TRBV27; cdr3_aa: CASSINRGLETQYF
j_call: TRBJ2-7; v_call: TRBV29-1; cdr3_aa: CSVEVADYEQYF
j_call: TRBJ1-2; v_call: TRBV11-2; cdr3_aa: CASSFRGDLASNYGYTF
j_call: TRBJ2-7; v_call: TRBV10-3; cdr3_aa: CAISDRTSPPQEQYF
j_call: TRBJ2-2; v_call: TRBV9; cdr3_aa: CASSSHSTPGELFF
j_call: TRBJ2-1; v_call: TRBV11-2; cdr3_aa: CASSLAGTGGSYNEQFF
j_call: TRBJ2-7; v_call: TRBV19; cdr3_aa: CASSPGLGGTYEQYF
j_call: TRBJ2-3; v_call: TRBV10-2; cdr3_aa: CASSEDAPGLAVTDTQYF
j_call: TRBJ2-6; v_call: TRBV5-1; cdr3_aa: CASSFELSGANVLTF
j_call: TRBJ1-1; v_call: TRBV7-7; cdr3_aa: CASSRDRNTEAFF
j_call: TRBJ2-7; v_call: TRBV6-6; cdr3_aa: CASRRDRSHEQYF
j_call: TRBJ2-7; v_call: TRBV4-1; cdr3_aa: CASSQDMEVQYF
j_call: TRBJ2-2; v_call: TRBV27; cdr3_aa: CASSFWPHTGELFF
j_call: TRBJ2-1; v_call: TRBV11-2; cdr3_aa: CASSRGQEQFF
j_call: TRBJ2-3; v_call: TRBV13; cdr3_aa: CASSIPLGAGVTDTQYF
j_call: TRBJ1-2; v_call: TRBV6-5; cdr3_aa: CASSYLGQGGNYGYTF
j_call: TRBJ1-3; v_call: TRBV4-3; cdr3_aa: CASSQLLTGDSGNTIYF
j_call: TRBJ2-2; v_call: TRBV6-5; cdr3_aa: CASSYEGLAGELFF
j_call: TRBJ2-7; v_call: TRBV5-6; cdr3_aa: CASSWGDPAGEQYF
j_call: TRBJ2-7; v_call: TRBV4-1; cdr3_aa: CASSQVNRDTYEQYF
j_call: TRBJ1-3; v_call: TRBV30; cdr3_aa: CAWTGVGVILNTIYF
j_call: TRBJ2-1; v_call: TRBV10-3; cdr3_aa: CAISDPGGPNEQFF
j_call: TRBJ2-3; v_call: TRBV11-2; cdr3_aa: CASSLGASGNTDTQYF
j_call: TRBJ2-5; v_call: TRBV6-5; cdr3_aa: CASSYMSPGKTQYF
j_call: TRBJ2-5; v_call: TRBV15; cdr3_aa: CATSRRQQETQYF
j_call: TRBJ2-1; v_call: TRBV19; cdr3_aa: CASSPLRQGLSSYNEQFF
j_call: TRBJ2-1; v_call: TRBV4-3; cdr3_aa: CASSQGPGTSHNEQFF
j_call: TRBJ1-5; v_call: TRBV4-3; cdr3_aa: CASSQERYSNQPQHF
j_call: TRBJ1-2; v_call: TRBV6-4; cdr3_aa: CASSDGGAGGAYGYTF
j_call: TRBJ2-7; v_call: TRBV14; cdr3_aa: CASSQTGAYEQYF
j_call: TRBJ2-1; v_call: TRBV9; cdr3_aa: CASSVQAGGGGHNEQFF
j_call: TRBJ2-1; v_call: TRBV4-1; cdr3_aa: CASSQDTSGGTYNEQFF
j_call: TRBJ1-1; v_call: TRBV11-2; cdr3_aa: CASSVDTEAFF
j_call: TRBJ1-1; v_call: TRBV27; cdr3_aa: CASGNTGAEAFF
j_call: TRBJ2-5; v_call: TRBV13; cdr3_aa: CASSSTGSQETQYF